These 12 T cell receptor beta chains originate from one sample sequenced in a study of blood T cell repertoires in COVID-19 (dated by TCRdb to 2020 to 2022). Libraries were built with the immunoSEQ multiplex PCR assay. TCRdb took this table from immuneACCESS and kept in-frame rearrangements with V and J called. Such tables lack part of the clones; where checked against another copy, unresolved V genes explain under half of the gap, and the rest is unexplained. This sample holds about 74,000 clones; roughly 83% were observed only once. 40% to 45% of the sample belongs to the ten largest clones. The sequencing sample was made of peripheral blood. The receptor set was obtained from a man of 80 years or more with acute or convalescent COVID-19.

The chain uses TRBV19 and TRBJ1-1; the D gene is possibly TRBD1 (5 bases). This CDR3 has 16 residues. Per germline, CDR1 LNHDA and CDR2 SQIVND (reference sequence). The germline V and J ends were trimmed by 8 bases and 5 bases, with 24 bases remaining between them. Here the CDR3 DNA reads TGTGCCAGTCAAAACCCGGGGAACAGCCGGGGGACTGAAGCTTTCTTT. Translated, it gives CASQNPGNSRGTEAFF. Variable domain in full (rest from reference TRBV19 and TRBJ1-1): DGGITQSPKYLFRKEGQNVTLSCEQNLNHDAMYWYRQDPGQGLRLIYYSQIVNDFQKGDIAEGYSVSREKKESFPLTVTSAQKNPTAFYLCASQNPGNSRGTEAFFGQGTRLTVV.

The chain has TRBV5-1 and TRBJ2-1; D is ambiguous. The germline V gene encodes CDR1 SGHRS and CDR2 YFSETQ. This CDR3 comprises 12 residues. The V end lost 4 bases, the J end lost 10 bases, and 12 bases lay between the germline ends. CDR3 in amino acids: CASSNNLVEQFF. The DNA for the CDR3 is TGCGCCAGCAGCAACAATCTGGTCGAGCAGTTCTTC.

The V and J genes are TRBV11-1 and TRBJ2-1; D gene ambiguous. Germline values: CDR1 SGHAT, CDR2 FQDESV (reference sequence). This CDR3 is built from 13 residues. Trimming took off 1 base at V and 5 bases at J, with 6 bases between the two ends. This chain's CDR3 is CASSLVGDNEQFF. CDR3 in DNA: TGTGCCAGCAGCTTAGTAGGAGACAATGAGCAGTTCTTC.

The chain combines TRBV7-9 with TRBJ2-2, with TRBD2 as a possible D gene (6 bases). Trimming shortened V by 10 bases and J by 0 bases, and 15 bases separated the two germline ends. The CDR3 spans 15 residues. Germline V gene lookup returns CDR1 SEHNR and CDR2 FQNEAQ (reference sequence). The CDR3 DNA sequence: TGTGCCATCGGCGGGGCAGGAGCGAACACCGGGGAGCTGTTTTTT. It specifies CAIGGAGANTGELFF.

The rearrangement uses TRBV5-1 and TRBJ2-7; a weak D match, TRBD2 (5 bases). This CDR3 is built from 15 residues. The V end lost 0 bases, the J end lost 2 bases, and 12 bases lay between the germline ends. In germline, CDR1 is SGHRS, CDR2 YFSETQ. This CDR3 is CASSLGPEGAYEQYF. The CDR3 nucleotides are TGCGCCAGCAGCTTGGGCCCTGAGGGAGCCTACGAGCAGTACTTC.

V usage is TRBV5-1 and J usage is TRBJ1-3, with 8 nucleotides matching TRBD1. J lost 4 bases, V lost 4 bases, and 10 bases had no gene match. This CDR3 has 16 residues. From germline, CDR1 is SGHRS and CDR2 YFSETQ. The CDR3 protein is CASSLRGTGSGNTIYF. CDR3 nucleotide sequence: TGCGCCAGCAGCCTGCGGGGGACAGGCTCAGGAAACACCATATATTTT. Based on the CDR3 plus reference TRBV5-1 and TRBJ1-3, the full variable domain is KAGVTQTPRYLIKTRGQQVTLSCSPISGHRSVSWYQQTPGQGLQFLFEYFSETQRNKGNFPGRFSGRQFSNSRSEMNVSTLELGDSALYLCASSLRGTGSGNTIYFGEGSWLTVV.

The rearrangement joins TRBV6-2 or TRBV6-3 to TRBJ2-2; weak D call: TRBD1 (6 bases). Germline CDR1 reads MNHEY; CDR2 reads SVGEGT. Trimming took 2 bases from V and 1 from J, leaving 8 bases between them. There are 15 residues in the CDR3. The CDR3 spells CASSYRTENTGELFF. The CDR3 region has the DNA TGTGCCAGCAGTTACAGGACAGAGAACACCGGGGAGCTGTTTTTT.

The rearrangement uses TRBV3-1 (or the pseudogene TRBV3-2) and TRBJ2-2; D unclear. Germline V gives CDR1 LGHDT, CDR2 YNNKEL (reference sequence). Between the trimmed V and J ends, which lost 5 bases and 4 bases, there was a span of 11 bases. CDR3 length equals 14 residues. The CDR3: CASSSDSLTGELFF. In DNA, the CDR3 is TGTGCCAGCAGCTCCGACTCCCTCACCGGGGAGCTGTTTTTT.

This rearrangement joins TRBV19 to TRBJ2-1; TRBD1 matches 7 bases. CDR3 length equals 15 residues. Germline V gives CDR1 LNHDA, CDR2 SQIVND (reference sequence). J gave up 10 bases and V 3 bases, and 12 bases lay outside the gene matches. CDR3 amino acids: CASSMRDSTFGEQFF. The CDR3 bases are TGTGCCAGTAGTATGAGGGACAGCACTTTCGGGGAGCAGTTCTTC.

This clone was counted only a few times. V gene TRBV19 combines with J gene TRBJ1-1, with a weak D call TRBD1 (5 bases). This CDR3 region has 13 residues. Germline V gives CDR1 LNHDA, CDR2 SQIVND (reference sequence). V gave up 7 bases and J gave up 7 bases, with 16 bases separating them. The CDR3 here is CASTRGRAGEAFF. The CDR3 nucleotides read TGTGCCAGTACCCGCGGCAGGGCCGGTGAAGCTTTCTTT.

V usage is TRBV30 and J usage is TRBJ2-7; 7 bases line up with TRBD1. The V gene end was trimmed by 4 bases and the J gene end by 2 bases; junction bases not matched to a gene: 14. The CDR3 covers 16 residues. CDR1 and CDR2 from the germline V gene are GTSNPN and SVGIG (reference sequence). CDR3 residues: CAWTSFGTASTYEQYF. The CDR3 bases are TGTGCCTGGACCTCCTTTGGGACAGCATCAACCTACGAGCAGTACTTC.

The rearrangement uses TRBV5-4 and TRBJ1-6, with TRBD1 identical over 8 bases. The V gene end was trimmed by 4 bases and the J gene end by 5 bases; junction bases not matched to a gene: 8. The CDR3 is 16 residues long. The germline V gene encodes CDR1 SGHNT and CDR2 YYREEE (reference sequence). CDR3 nucleotides: TGTGCCAGCAGCCGACAGGGGAATTACGATAATTCACCCCTCCACTTT. Its translation: CASSRQGNYDNSPLHF.